This TCR beta chain originates from a study of OX40 agonist ivuxolimab in advanced cancers. Study details: Allowance was made for prior anti-PD-1, anti-PD-L1 or anti-CTLA-4 therapy, and around 44% had some. A partial response was reached by three patients: one with hepatocellular carcinoma and two with cutaneous melanoma.

Some clones are missing from TCRdb's copy, which holds only in-frame ones; the method was immunoSEQ multiplex PCR. The sample carries under 95,000 clones, about 82% recorded once. Germline lookup yields CDR1 ENHRY and CDR2 SYGVKD. With V trimmed by 2 bases and J by 3 bases, 5 bases remained unmatched. This CDR3 has 16 amino acids. Study-level results: Low normalized T-cell clonal expansion was also seen in some nonresponders.

With respect to this clone: The antigen remains unidentified.

The material was CD4+ or CD8+ T cells sorted from blood, obtained in a trial of the OX40 agonist ivuxolimab. The V call is TRBV10-3, the J call TRBJ2-3; 10 bases match TRBD1. The clonotype originates from an adult with an advanced solid tumor such as melanoma, head and neck, liver or kidney cancer. CDR3 nucleotide sequence: TGTGCCATCAGTGAGCGGGGGGACAGGGGTACAGATACGCAGTATTTT. This encodes CAISERGDRGTDTQYF.